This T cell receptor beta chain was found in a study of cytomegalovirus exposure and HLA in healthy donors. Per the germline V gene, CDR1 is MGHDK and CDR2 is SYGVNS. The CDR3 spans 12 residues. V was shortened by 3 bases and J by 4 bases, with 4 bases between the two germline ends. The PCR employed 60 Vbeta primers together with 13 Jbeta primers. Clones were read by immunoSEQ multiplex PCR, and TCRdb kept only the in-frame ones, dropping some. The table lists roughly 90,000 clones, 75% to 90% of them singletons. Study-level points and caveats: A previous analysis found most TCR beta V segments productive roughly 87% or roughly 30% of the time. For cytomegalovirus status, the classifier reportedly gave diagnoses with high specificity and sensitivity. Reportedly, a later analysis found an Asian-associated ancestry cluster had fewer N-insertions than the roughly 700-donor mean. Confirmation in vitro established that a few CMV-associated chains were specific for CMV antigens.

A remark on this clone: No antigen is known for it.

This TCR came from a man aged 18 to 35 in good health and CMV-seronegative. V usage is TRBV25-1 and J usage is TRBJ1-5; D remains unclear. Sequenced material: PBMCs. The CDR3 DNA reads TGTGCCAGCAGTGACGGTAATCAGCCCCAGCATTTT. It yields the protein CASSDGNQPQHF. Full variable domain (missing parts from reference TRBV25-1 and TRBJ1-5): EADIYQTPRYLVIGTGKKITLECSQTMGHDKMYWYQQDPGMELHLIHYSYGVNSTEKGDLSSESTVSRIRTEHFPLTLESARPSHTSQYLCASSDGNQPQHFGDGTRLSIL.